This paragraph covers one T cell receptor (beta chain) sequence. The data stem from a study of blood T cell repertoires in COVID-19. Germline loops: CDR1 SGHRS, CDR2 YFSETQ. V gave up 3 bases and J gave up 7 bases; unmatched junction bases: 14. CDR3 size: 19 residues. Under the authors' procedure: Reference gene primer amplification in the assay estimated nucleated cell counts. Sequencing used immunoSEQ multiplex PCR; TCRdb keeps in-frame clones, though not all of them. V and J calls and clone size come straight from that table; D and trimming were deduced from the DNA. This table holds about 150,000 clones, roughly 84% found once.

This receptor was obtained from a man younger than 35 with active or convalescent COVID-19. The source material was peripheral blood. This rearrangement joins TRBV5-1 to TRBJ1-6, with TRBD1 matching 12 bases. The CDR3 nucleotides read TGCGCCAGCAGCTCTCCGGGACAGGGGGCAGAGTATCAAAATTCACCCCTCCACTTT. Translated, it gives CASSSPGQGAEYQNSPLHF.